The next 3 T cell receptor beta chains were all read from a single sample in a study of blood T cell repertoires in COVID-19. TCRdb's copy holds only in-frame clones and misses some; the assay was immunoSEQ multiplex PCR. There are around 80,000 clones in the sample; roughly four fifths occur only once, and 27% lies in the top ten. The specimen was peripheral blood. Receptors were obtained from a human donor in a cohort sampled during active COVID-19.

This clone was seen a single time. The V call is TRBV5-1, the J call TRBJ1-6, with 7 bases aligning to TRBD1. The junction had 6 bases not matched to a gene; V was cut back by 1 base and J by 8 bases. CDR1 and CDR2 (germline): SGHRS, YFSETQ. This CDR3 comprises 15 residues. Here the CDR3 reads CASSLSTGSDSPLHF. The CDR3 coding sequence is TGCGCCAGCAGCTTGTCGACAGGGTCAGATTCACCCCTCCACTTT.

The chain joins TRBV6-1 to TRBJ2-1, with D tentatively TRBD2 (6 bases). The CDR3 covers 13 residues. V was shortened by 3 bases and J by 3 bases, with 6 bases between the two germline ends. Germline CDR1 MNHNS, CDR2 SASEGT. CDR3 sequence: CASSEEGYNEQFF. In nucleotides, the CDR3 is TGTGCCAGCAGTGAGGAGGGCTACAATGAGCAGTTCTTC.

The chain links TRBV19 to TRBJ1-1, with D hard to call. Trimming left V 3 bases short and J 5 bases short, with 16 bases between. Germline CDR1 and CDR2: LNHDA and SQIVND (reference sequence). The CDR3 runs to 15 residues. Here the CDR3 DNA reads TGTGCCAGTAGTATTTTTGGAGGTGCGGGGACTGAAGCTTTCTTT. Amino acid sequence: CASSIFGGAGTEAFF.